This passage covers 2 T cell receptor beta chains from one sample sequenced in a study of T cells in Graves' hyperthyroidism and ophthalmopathy. TCR beta CDR3 regions were amplified from RNA transcripts. Carried out on the TCR CDR3, a first-round RT-PCR used the HTBI primer set. TCRdb re-derived calls from the multiplex PCR reads in MiXCR, one entry per CDR3 protein. The sample contains approximately 400,000 distinct CDR3 sequences, about 15% of which appear only once. Input material: blood. The origin of the receptors is a woman aged 25-40 years with Graves' hyperthyroidism.

Notes on this clonotype: This sequence may be a read error, since a much larger clone differs from it by one base. The V gene is TRBV7-2, the J gene TRBJ2-7; 9 nucleotides agree with TRBD1. Near its end, the DNA agrees better with TRBJ2-1, so the J call may be wrong. Germline V gene lookup returns CDR1 SGHTA and CDR2 FQGNSA. The CDR3 spans 16 residues. In DNA form, the CDR3 reads TGTGCCAGCAGCTACAGACCGGGACAGGGAACCTACGAGCAGTTCTTC. Translated: CASSYRPGQGTYEQFF.

This clonotype was seen many times. The J gene is TRBJ2-7, the V gene TRBV6-1, with TRBD1 matching over 7 bases. The CDR3 spans 14 residues. Losses at the gene ends were 5 bases for V and 4 bases for J; bases not matched to a gene: 8. The germline V gene encodes CDR1 MNHNS and CDR2 SASEGT. The CDR3 DNA reads as TGTGCCAGCAGTATACGACAGGGAGCGTACGAGCAGTACTTC. This sequence encodes CASSIRQGAYEQYF.